One and the same sample provided the 16 T cell receptor beta chains below, sequenced in a study of T-cell memory formation after mild COVID-19. TCRdb redid the calling of the 5' RACE reads with MiXCR, one entry per CDR3 protein. The sample has roughly 450,000 distinct CDR3 sequences, approximately 18% seen once; the top ten hold 9% to 15%. Input material: PBMCs or a T cell subset sorted from them (not recorded which). These receptors originate from an adult woman who had mild COVID-19 (a few samples of this study predate the infection). Cell type and time point are not known.

The chain couples TRBV30 to TRBJ1-5, with D uncertain. The V and J ends lost 0 bases and 7 bases respectively, with 10 bases between them. In germline, CDR1 is GTSNPN, CDR2 SVGIG (reference sequence). CDR3 length equals 13 residues. CDR3 DNA sequence: TGTGCCTGGAGTGTAGGGCAGGAACAGCCCCAGCATTTT. It yields the protein CAWSVGQEQPQHF. Drawing the rest from reference TRBV30 and TRBJ1-5, the complete variable domain is SQTIHQWPATLVQPVGSPLSLECTVEGTSNPNLYWYRQAAGRGLQLLFYSVGIGQISSEVPQNLSASRPQDRQFILSSKKLLLSDSGFYLCAWSVGQEQPQHFGDGTRLSIL.

In this sample, this clonotype turned up a few times. V usage is TRBV6-1 and J usage is TRBJ2-2, with 8 bases identical to TRBD1. J was trimmed by 4 bases and V by 7 bases; bases with no gene match: 8. The germline gives CDR1 MNHNS, CDR2 SASEGT. The CDR3 length is 15 residues. In DNA, the CDR3 is TGTGCCAGCACTCCTCAGGGGGCCGGCACCGGGGAGCTGTTTTTT. Translation: CASTPQGAGTGELFF.

This clonotype was observed a handful of times. This chain connects TRBV29-1 to TRBJ2-3, with 12 bases that match TRBD2. The CDR3 is made up of 16 amino acids. Germline loops: CDR1 SQVTM, CDR2 ANQGSEA. Germline trimming cut 0 bases from V and 8 bases from J; bases unmatched to any gene: 9. The CDR3 loop is CSVEDAPSGGALTQYF. In DNA form, the CDR3 reads TGCAGCGTTGAAGATGCGCCTAGCGGGGGGGCCCTTACGCAGTATTTT.

V usage is TRBV19 and J usage is TRBJ1-1; 7 bases map to TRBD1. The CDR3 length is 12 residues. Germline loops: CDR1 LNHDA, CDR2 SQIVND (reference sequence). V lost 5 bases, J lost 8 bases, and 5 bases stayed unmatched. The CDR3: CASSFLQGEAFF. DNA of the CDR3: TGTGCCAGTAGTTTCTTACAGGGGGAAGCTTTCTTT.

This clonotype was seen repeatedly, ten times or more. The rearrangement joins TRBV6-2 or TRBV6-3 to TRBJ1-2; D is uncertain. This CDR3 has 16 amino acids. The V end lost 5 bases, the J end lost 4 bases, and 20 bases lay between the germline ends. Germline V CDR1 and CDR2: MNHEY, SVGEGT. In DNA, the CDR3 is TGTGCCAGCAGTCCACGAAGGACCTTTGAAATCTATGGCTACACCTTC. The encoded protein is CASSPRRTFEIYGYTF.

The chain combines TRBV29-1 with TRBJ1-1; D is unresolved. CDR3 length: 11 residues. The germline V and J ends were trimmed by 8 bases and 0 bases, with 7 bases remaining between them. Germline CDR1 is SQVTM and CDR2 is ANQGSEA. The CDR3 loop reads CSSGLNTEAFF. The CDR3 DNA follows: TGCAGCTCCGGGCTGAACACTGAAGCTTTCTTT.

The sample holds a few counts of this clonotype. In DNA, the CDR3 is TGTGCCAGCAGTGAATTGGGACAGCAACACAATCAGCCCCAGCATTTT. Translated: CASSELGQQHNQPQHF. This chain joins TRBV25-1 and TRBJ1-5; the match to TRBD1 covers 7 bases. Germline loops: CDR1 MGHDK, CDR2 SYGVNS. The ends lost 1 base at V and 3 bases at J; junction bases unmatched: 6. The CDR3 spans 16 residues.

This clonotype appeared a few times. The chain combines TRBV7-9 with TRBJ2-7; 10 bases fit TRBD1. Germline CDR1 reads SEHNR; CDR2 reads FQNEAQ (reference sequence). Trimming took 4 bases from V and 4 from J; bases not matched to a gene: 4. The CDR3 has 14 amino acids. This chain's CDR3 is CASSSTGGQYEQYF. CDR3 nucleotide sequence: TGTGCCAGCAGCTCGACAGGGGGCCAGTACGAGCAGTACTTC. The variable domain in full, completed from reference TRBV7-9 and TRBJ2-7, reads DTGVSQNPRHKITKRGQNVTFRCDPISEHNRLYWYRQTLGQGPEFLTYFQNEAQLEKSRLLSDRFSAERPKGSFSTLEIQRTEQGDSAMYLCASSSTGGQYEQYFGPGTRLTVT.

In its sample, this clonotype was seen many times. The chain uses TRBV9 and TRBJ2-4; 7 positions agree with TRBD1. The CDR3 is 14 residues long. The junction had 8 bases not matched to a gene; V was cut back by 3 bases and J by 8 bases. Germline V CDR1 and CDR2: SGDLS, YYNGEE. For the CDR3, the DNA is TGTGCCAGCAGCGGGTTCTACAGGGGAGACATTCAGTACTTC. This encodes CASSGFYRGDIQYF. Based on the CDR3 plus reference TRBV9 and TRBJ2-4, the full variable domain is DSGVTQTPKHLITATGQRVTLRCSPRSGDLSVYWYQQSLDQGLQFLIQYYNGEERAKGNILERFSAQQFPDLHSELNLSSLELGDSALYFCASSGFYRGDIQYFGAGTRLSVL.

V is TRBV7-2 and J is TRBJ2-2; the match to TRBD1 covers 10 bases. The CDR3 sequence is 14 residues long. Per germline, CDR1 SGHTA and CDR2 FQGNSA. With 5 bases clipped from V and 8 bases from J, the junction kept 5 bases outside the gene matches. CDR3 bases: TGTGCCAGCAGCACCCGGACAGGGGGGGGGGAGCTGTTTTTT. Translating gives CASSTRTGGGELFF.

The CDR3 DNA reads as TGTGCCAGCAGTTCCGGGACGGGGAGGATGAACACTGAAGCTTTCTTT. Protein product: CASSSGTGRMNTEAFF. The chain uses TRBV12-3 or TRBV12-4 and TRBJ1-1; a possible D gene is TRBD1 (5 bases). The V end lost 4 bases, the J end lost 0 bases, and 15 bases lay between the germline ends. The CDR3 loop spans 16 amino acids.

The rearrangement links TRBV30 to TRBJ2-7; a possible D gene is TRBD1 (5 bases). The germline V and J ends were trimmed by 0 bases and 2 bases, with 8 bases remaining between them. This CDR3 region has 13 residues. Germline lookup yields CDR1 GTSNPN and CDR2 SVGIG (reference sequence). The DNA of the CDR3 is TGTGCCTGGAGTGTACAGGTAACCTACGAGCAGTACTTC. Amino acid sequence: CAWSVQVTYEQYF.

The chain carries TRBV5-1 and TRBJ2-2; perhaps TRBD1 as D (5 bases). V lost 9 bases and J 5 bases, leaving 17 bases between the germline ends. The CDR3 is 14 amino acids. The V gene's germline CDR1 is SGHRS and CDR2 YFSETQ. The CDR3 DNA reads TGCGCCACCTCAGGGCATGAATTTACCGGGGAGCTGTTTTTT. Amino acids: CATSGHEFTGELFF.

The chain is built from TRBV7-9 and TRBJ2-3; D remains unclear. The CDR3 is 15 amino acids. Germline V gives CDR1 SEHNR, CDR2 FQNEAQ (reference sequence). Between the trimmed V and J ends, which lost 3 bases and 2 bases, there was a span of 12 bases. The CDR3 reads CASSFVYGSTDTQYF. Here the CDR3 DNA reads TGTGCCAGCAGCTTCGTGTATGGGTCCACAGATACGCAGTATTTT.

Concerning this clonotype: Because it lacks the conserved phenylalanine or tryptophan at the end, this CDR3 is likely a read error. This chain joins TRBV7-9 and TRBJ2-3; possible D gene TRBD1, 7 bases. Trimming removed 0 bases at V and 3 bases at J, with 22 bases between. The length of the CDR3 is 19 residues. CDR1 is SEHNR and CDR2 is FQNEAQ in the germline V gene (reference sequence). The CDR3 protein is CASSLARGGSSGGTDTQYL. CDR3 nucleotide sequence: TGTGCCAGCAGCTTAGCGCGGGGAGGTTCTTCAGGGGGAACAGATACGCAGTATTTG.

This clonotype was found a few times. The chain carries TRBV20-1 and TRBJ2-5, with D tentatively TRBD2 (5 bases). CDR3 length equals 13 residues. CDR1 and CDR2 from the germline V gene are DFQATT and SNEGSKA (reference sequence). V was clipped by 0 bases and J by 5 bases, with 10 bases between them. This chain's CDR3 is CSAREMVAETQYF. The CDR3 DNA reads TGCAGTGCTAGAGAAATGGTAGCGGAGACCCAGTACTTC.